These T cell receptor beta chains were read from a single sample in a study of blood T cell repertoires in COVID-19. The assay was immunoSEQ multiplex PCR, and TCRdb's table has in-frame clones only and misses some. The sample has around 140,000 clones, roughly four fifths seen once; the top ten hold 3% to 4.5%. Source material: peripheral blood. The receptors were gathered from an older woman with acute or convalescent COVID-19. CDR3s include the opening cysteine and the closing phenylalanine or tryptophan. D genes are given only for firm matches. A row's size may be missing; if present it is once, few, many or a size class.

j_call clone_size d_call v_call cdr3_aa cdr3_nt
TRBJ2-1 NA TRBD2 TRBV9 CASSMTSGKGHEQFF TGTGCCAGCAGCATGACTAGCGGGAAAGGTCATGAGCAGTTCTTC
TRBJ1-2 NA NA TRBV4-3 CASSQDEGAVGYTF TGCGCCAGCAGCCAAGACGAGGGAGCGGTTGGCTACACCTTC
TRBJ1-1 NA NA TRBV5-1 CASSLVSGYPTEAFF TGCGCCAGCAGCTTGGTGTCCGGGTATCCCACTGAAGCTTTCTTT
TRBJ2-5 NA NA TRBV4-1 CASSQDEVTQYF TGCGCCAGCAGCCAAGACGAGGTGACCCAGTACTTC
TRBJ2-2 NA TRBD1 TRBV9 CASSSLGGAVTGELFF TGTGCCAGCAGCTCCTTAGGGGGCGCGGTCACCGGGGAGCTGTTTTTT
TRBJ1-1 NA TRBD1 TRBV4-3 CASSQLRDREAFF TGCGCCAGCAGCCAACTCCGGGACAGGGAAGCTTTCTTT
TRBJ1-6 NA TRBD1 TRBV19 CASSIGQGFHSPLHF TGTGCCAGTAGTATTGGACAGGGCTTTCATTCACCCCTCCACTTT
TRBJ2-7 NA TRBD2 TRBV28 CASSPSGRAVNEQYF TGTGCCAGCAGTCCTAGCGGGAGGGCCGTGAACGAGCAGTACTTC
TRBJ1-2 NA NA TRBV2 CASSEGRTNYGYTF TGTGCCAGCAGTGAAGGGAGAACTAACTATGGCTACACCTTC
TRBJ1-2 NA NA TRBV6-5 CASRAPQNYGYTF TGTGCCAGCAGAGCCCCACAGAACTATGGCTACACCTTC
TRBJ1-3 few TRBD1 TRBV7-7 CASSTGAGNTIYF TGTGCTAGCAGCACAGGGGCTGGAAACACCATATATTTT